This entry lists 8 T cell receptor beta chains sequenced from one sample in a study of shared T cell receptors in the human thymus. Using immunoSEQ multiplex PCR, the repertoire was profiled, and TCRdb retains in-frame clones only, with some absent. Of about 710,000 clones detected, 87% appear once; the ten largest clones hold 0.0094%. The same sample was also studied in work on human thymus T cells.

Sequencing was carried out using thymocytes. These receptors originate from a boy less than two years old with a congenital heart defect.

V gene TRBV19 combines with J gene TRBJ1-5; tentative D call: TRBD1 (6 bases). CDR1 and CDR2 (germline): LNHDA, SQIVND (reference sequence). There are 16 residues in the CDR3. Trimming removed 8 bases at V and 6 bases at J, with 23 bases between. CDR3 DNA: TGTGCCAGTGCTAGGTCAGGGTGGGGGGGCCGTCAGCCCCAGCATTTT. Its translation: CASARSGWGGRQPQHF.

The chain couples TRBV5-6 to TRBJ1-5, with a possible D match to TRBD1 (5 bases). CDR3 length: 19 residues. Between the trimmed V and J ends, which lost 3 bases and 0 bases, there was a span of 22 bases. Germline V gene sequence: CDR1 SGHDT, CDR2 YYEEEE. CDR3 sequence: CASSWGGETASYSNQPQHF. CDR3 DNA sequence: TGTGCCAGCAGCTGGGGAGGCGAGACAGCATCTTATAGCAATCAGCCCCAGCATTTT.

This clone occurred a few times. V is TRBV11-2 and J is TRBJ2-7; 10 bases align to TRBD2. The CDR3 extends over 16 amino acids. Germline values: CDR1 SGHAT, CDR2 FQNNGV. V dropped 0 bases and J dropped 3; count of bases not matched to a gene: 5. CDR3 protein: CASSLDRPSGGYEQYF. The CDR3 region has the DNA TGTGCCAGCAGCTTAGATCGTCCTAGCGGGGGCTACGAGCAGTACTTC. The full variable domain, with the rest looked up from reference TRBV11-2 and TRBJ2-7, is EAGVAQSPRYKIIEKRQSVAFWCNPISGHATLYWYQQILGQGPKLLIQFQNNGVVDDSQLPKDRFSAERLKGVDSTLKIQPAKLEDSAVYLCASSLDRPSGGYEQYFGPGTRLTVT.

V usage is TRBV28 and J usage is TRBJ2-7; TRBD2 is a possible D gene (6 bases). The CDR3 totals 14 residues. With 3 bases removed from V and 2 bases from J, the gap between germline ends came to 11 bases. Germline V gene data show CDR1 as MDHEN and CDR2 as SYDVKM. CDR3 residues: CASSFRRGTYEQYF. Written as DNA, the CDR3 is TGTGCCAGCAGTTTTCGTCGGGGGACCTACGAGCAGTACTTC.

This clone was observed once. The V call is TRBV10-2, the J call TRBJ2-3; tentatively, D is TRBD2 (6 bases). V was shortened by 6 bases and J by 4 bases, with 14 bases between the two germline ends. Germline V gene data show CDR1 as WSHSY and CDR2 as SAAADI. This CDR3 contains 14 residues. In DNA form, the CDR3 reads TGCGCCAGCAGCCGGGGGTGGGAGTCAGATACGCAGTATTTT. This codes for CASSRGWESDTQYF.

The chain carries TRBV30 and TRBJ2-7, with a possible D match to TRBD1 (5 bases). This CDR3 is built from 15 residues. From germline, CDR1 is GTSNPN and CDR2 SVGIG (reference sequence). The V gene lost 5 bases and the J gene lost 2 bases, with 19 bases spanning the gap. This chain's CDR3 is CAWGFRAGRPYEQYF. The CDR3 DNA is TGTGCCTGGGGTTTTAGAGCAGGGCGCCCCTACGAGCAGTACTTC. Combining the CDR3 with reference TRBV30 and TRBJ2-7 gives the whole variable domain SQTIHQWPATLVQPVGSPLSLECTVEGTSNPNLYWYRQAAGRGLQLLFYSVGIGQISSEVPQNLSASRPQDRQFILSSKKLLLSDSGFYLCAWGFRAGRPYEQYFGPGTRLTVT.

This chain links TRBV7-3 with TRBJ1-5; no clear D. The V gene's germline CDR1 is SGHTA and CDR2 FQGTGA. Trimming removed 1 base from V and 1 base from J, with 8 bases in between. The CDR3 consists of 15 residues. The CDR3 sequence: CASSLNGDSNQPQHF. Here the CDR3 DNA reads TGTGCCAGCAGCTTAAATGGAGACAGCAATCAGCCCCAGCATTTT.

The chain has TRBV21-1 and TRBJ1-1; the D call TRBD1 from the table was never checked on the DNA. TRBV21-1 is a documented pseudogene. The CDR3 is made up of 13 amino acids. The chain's CDR3 is CASSNRGRANAFF. In DNA, the CDR3 is TGTGCCAGCAGCAATAGGGGCAGGGCGAACGCTTTCTTT.